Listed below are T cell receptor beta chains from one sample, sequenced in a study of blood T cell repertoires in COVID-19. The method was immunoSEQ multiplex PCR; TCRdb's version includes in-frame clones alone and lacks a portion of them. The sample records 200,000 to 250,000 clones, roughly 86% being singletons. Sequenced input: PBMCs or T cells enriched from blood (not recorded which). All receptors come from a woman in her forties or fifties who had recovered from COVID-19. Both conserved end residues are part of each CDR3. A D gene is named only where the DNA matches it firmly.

CDR3aa: CASSVGGEGYGYTF
j_gene: TRBJ1-2
v_gene: TRBV2
d_gene: NA

CDR3aa: CASSLQGRNTEAFF
j_gene: TRBJ1-1
v_gene: TRBV5-1
d_gene: NA

CDR3aa: CASSILLAGGQDEQFF
j_gene: TRBJ2-1
v_gene: TRBV5-1
d_gene: TRBD2

CDR3aa: CASSPPGQAIGNTIYF
j_gene: TRBJ1-3
v_gene: TRBV18
d_gene: TRBD1

CDR3aa: CATSRGESGNTIYF
j_gene: TRBJ1-3
v_gene: TRBV15
d_gene: NA

CDR3aa: CASSLHTPWGADTGELFF
j_gene: TRBJ2-2
v_gene: TRBV27
d_gene: NA

CDR3aa: CASSQDAFRVNGYTF
j_gene: TRBJ1-2
v_gene: TRBV14
d_gene: NA

CDR3aa: CASSLGSWTGGSLQYF
j_gene: TRBJ2-4
v_gene: TRBV5-1
d_gene: TRBD1

CDR3aa: CASSSGTGVSTDTQYF
j_gene: TRBJ2-3
v_gene: TRBV7-3
d_gene: TRBD1

CDR3aa: CASRRQGDGYGYTF
j_gene: TRBJ1-2
v_gene: TRBV14
d_gene: TRBD1

CDR3aa: CASSHGTEHSNQPQHF
j_gene: TRBJ1-5
v_gene: TRBV19
d_gene: TRBD1

CDR3aa: CASSPDRERWQETQYF
j_gene: TRBJ2-5
v_gene: TRBV7-9
d_gene: TRBD1

CDR3aa: CASSPKGQGSSPLHF
j_gene: TRBJ1-6
v_gene: TRBV6-5
d_gene: TRBD1

CDR3aa: CSVDGMNTEAFF
j_gene: TRBJ1-1
v_gene: TRBV29-1
d_gene: NA

CDR3aa: CASSLTIAGGDGAKNIQYF
j_gene: TRBJ2-4
v_gene: TRBV28
d_gene: TRBD2

CDR3aa: CASSRDRTNTGELFF
j_gene: TRBJ2-2
v_gene: TRBV9
d_gene: TRBD1

CDR3aa: CASSLSGTTNYGYTF
j_gene: TRBJ1-2
v_gene: TRBV27
d_gene: NA

CDR3aa: CSVASGGTYNEQFF
j_gene: TRBJ2-1
v_gene: TRBV29-1
d_gene: TRBD2

CDR3aa: CASSPTGLAKNIQYF
j_gene: TRBJ2-4
v_gene: TRBV27
d_gene: NA

CDR3aa: CAIGTYNEQFF
j_gene: TRBJ2-1
v_gene: TRBV2
d_gene: NA

CDR3aa: CASSPDRARGYTF
j_gene: TRBJ1-2
v_gene: TRBV18
d_gene: TRBD1

CDR3aa: CASSPGPQETQYF
j_gene: TRBJ2-5
v_gene: TRBV5-4
d_gene: NA

CDR3aa: CAWSAGSQPQHF
j_gene: TRBJ1-5
v_gene: TRBV30
d_gene: NA

CDR3aa: CASSFLLGARVGKLFF
j_gene: TRBJ1-4
v_gene: TRBV28
d_gene: NA

CDR3aa: CASSYGTGRNTEAFF
j_gene: TRBJ1-1
v_gene: TRBV7-8
d_gene: TRBD1

CDR3aa: CAISEQDRESQPQHF
j_gene: TRBJ1-5
v_gene: TRBV10-3
d_gene: TRBD1

CDR3aa: CASSLGARGLPLEQYF
j_gene: TRBJ2-7
v_gene: TRBV7-2
d_gene: TRBD2

CDR3aa: CSGRGNTEAFF
j_gene: TRBJ1-1
v_gene: TRBV29-1
d_gene: NA

CDR3aa: CATALSSGNSPLHF
j_gene: TRBJ1-6
v_gene: TRBV3-1/TRBV3-2
d_gene: NA

CDR3aa: CASSYSMSGSTDTQYF
j_gene: TRBJ2-3
v_gene: TRBV6-2/TRBV6-3
d_gene: NA

CDR3aa: CSASEFSSGNTIYF
j_gene: TRBJ1-3
v_gene: TRBV20-1
d_gene: NA

CDR3aa: CASTTTGGYGYTF
j_gene: TRBJ1-2
v_gene: TRBV27
d_gene: TRBD1

CDR3aa: CASSGRGLYEQYF
j_gene: TRBJ2-7
v_gene: TRBV4-2
d_gene: TRBD2

CDR3aa: CAWSRDSGDEQYF
j_gene: TRBJ2-7
v_gene: TRBV30
d_gene: NA

CDR3aa: CAWSVPGQTNSPLHF
j_gene: TRBJ1-6
v_gene: TRBV30
d_gene: TRBD1

CDR3aa: CASSSWDRGSGGYTF
j_gene: TRBJ1-2
v_gene: TRBV11-2
d_gene: TRBD1

CDR3aa: CASSIGRGVGQPQHF
j_gene: TRBJ1-5
v_gene: TRBV19
d_gene: NA

CDR3aa: CASSQGLAGGLSTDTQYF
j_gene: TRBJ2-3
v_gene: TRBV3-1/TRBV3-2
d_gene: TRBD2

CDR3aa: CASSVRGSNEKLFF
j_gene: TRBJ1-4
v_gene: TRBV25-1
d_gene: NA

CDR3aa: CASSYPEPDTGDSGNTIYF
j_gene: TRBJ1-3
v_gene: TRBV6-2/TRBV6-3
d_gene: NA

CDR3aa: CASGLVPGEPQHF
j_gene: TRBJ1-5
v_gene: TRBV12-5
d_gene: NA

CDR3aa: CASTTWGNYGYTF
j_gene: TRBJ1-2
v_gene: TRBV19
d_gene: NA

CDR3aa: CAWSYTENTEAFF
j_gene: TRBJ1-1
v_gene: TRBV30
d_gene: NA

CDR3aa: CATSDSGKNYGYTF
j_gene: TRBJ1-2
v_gene: TRBV24-1
d_gene: NA

CDR3aa: CASSLVDRVYEQYF
j_gene: TRBJ2-7
v_gene: TRBV5-1
d_gene: TRBD1

CDR3aa: CASSPDRGTDTQYF
j_gene: TRBJ2-3
v_gene: TRBV19
d_gene: TRBD1

CDR3aa: CASAAGASNEQFF
j_gene: TRBJ2-1
v_gene: TRBV6-5
d_gene: TRBD2

CDR3aa: CASSVLVTAEQYF
j_gene: TRBJ2-7
v_gene: TRBV2
d_gene: NA

CDR3aa: CASSPGGFSGNTIYF
j_gene: TRBJ1-3
v_gene: TRBV19
d_gene: TRBD1

CDR3aa: CASSASTRDTQYF
j_gene: TRBJ2-3
v_gene: TRBV5-1
d_gene: NA

CDR3aa: CASSPLDEQYF
j_gene: TRBJ2-7
v_gene: TRBV6-2/TRBV6-3
d_gene: NA

CDR3aa: CASSREGAGFGQPQHF
j_gene: TRBJ1-5
v_gene: TRBV7-2
d_gene: NA

CDR3aa: CASSQGGGGGGYGYTF
j_gene: TRBJ1-2
v_gene: TRBV4-3
d_gene: NA

CDR3aa: CASSETSGRVVETQYF
j_gene: TRBJ2-5
v_gene: TRBV2
d_gene: TRBD2

CDR3aa: CASSLKPTGGYEQYF
j_gene: TRBJ2-7
v_gene: TRBV27
d_gene: TRBD1

CDR3aa: CASSPRTSGNYEQYF
j_gene: TRBJ2-7
v_gene: TRBV18
d_gene: TRBD2

CDR3aa: CASSQESVAGRGPDTQYF
j_gene: TRBJ2-3
v_gene: TRBV4-3
d_gene: NA

CDR3aa: CASSLSRENTDTQYF
j_gene: TRBJ2-3
v_gene: TRBV28
d_gene: NA

CDR3aa: CASTPTGTGGSEQYF
j_gene: TRBJ2-7
v_gene: TRBV9
d_gene: TRBD1

CDR3aa: CASSSKNYGRALYEQYF
j_gene: TRBJ2-7
v_gene: TRBV28
d_gene: TRBD2